This T cell receptor beta chain came from a study of shared clonotypes between healthy human individuals. The data were produced by immunoSEQ multiplex PCR, yet TCRdb's version contains in-frame clones alone and is incomplete. Among over 2 million clones listed, about 95% were seen once. Germline assignment: CDR1 MNHEY and CDR2 SMNVEV (reference sequence). V gave up 4 bases and J gave up 4 bases, with 11 bases separating them. CDR3 size: 14 residues. The chain employs TRBV27 and TRBJ2-4; D is uncertain. This TCR was sampled from a young man in good health. Specimen: naive CD4+ T cells sorted from blood. Subset indicated: CD45RA+ positively selected. As DNA, the CDR3 is TGTGCCAGCAGTTCCCGGACGGGTAAAAACATTCAGTACTTC. Translated: CASSSRTGKNIQYF.